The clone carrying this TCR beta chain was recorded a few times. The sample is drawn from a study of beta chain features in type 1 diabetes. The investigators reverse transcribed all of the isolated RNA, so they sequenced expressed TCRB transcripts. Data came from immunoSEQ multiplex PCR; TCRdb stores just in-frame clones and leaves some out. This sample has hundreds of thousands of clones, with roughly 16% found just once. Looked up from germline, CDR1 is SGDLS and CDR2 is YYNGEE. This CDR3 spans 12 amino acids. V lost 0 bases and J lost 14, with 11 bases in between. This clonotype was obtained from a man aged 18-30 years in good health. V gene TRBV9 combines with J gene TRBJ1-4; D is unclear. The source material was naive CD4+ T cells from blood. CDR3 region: CASSVDQDLLFF. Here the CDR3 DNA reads TGTGCCAGCAGCGTAGATCAGGATTTGCTGTTTTTT.